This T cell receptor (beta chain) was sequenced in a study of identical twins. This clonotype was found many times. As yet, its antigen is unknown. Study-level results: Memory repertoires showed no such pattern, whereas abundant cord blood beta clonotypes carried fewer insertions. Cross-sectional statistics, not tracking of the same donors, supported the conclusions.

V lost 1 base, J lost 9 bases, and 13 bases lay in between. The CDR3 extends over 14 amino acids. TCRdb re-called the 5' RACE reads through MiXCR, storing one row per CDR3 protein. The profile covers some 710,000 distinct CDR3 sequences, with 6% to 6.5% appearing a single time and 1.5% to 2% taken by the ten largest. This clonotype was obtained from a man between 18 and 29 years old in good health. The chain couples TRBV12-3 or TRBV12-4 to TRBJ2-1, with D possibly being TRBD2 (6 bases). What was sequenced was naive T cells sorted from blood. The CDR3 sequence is CASSLVAVSTEQFF. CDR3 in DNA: TGTGCCAGCAGTTTAGTAGCGGTTAGCACTGAGCAGTTCTTC.